This passage covers 8 T cell receptor beta chains from one sample sequenced in a study of cytomegalovirus exposure and HLA in healthy donors. The PCR employed 60 Vbeta primers together with 13 Jbeta primers. Sequenced by immunoSEQ multiplex PCR; TCRdb stores in-frame clones only, minus some. The sample holds 150,000 to 200,000 clones. Material for sequencing was PBMCs. These receptors were collected from a young man in good health and CMV-seronegative.

The V call is TRBV7-2, the J call TRBJ2-3; TRBD2 agrees at 10 bases. J gave up 3 bases and V 5 bases, and 14 bases lay outside the gene matches. The V gene's germline CDR1 is SGHTA and CDR2 FQGNSA. This CDR3 is 18 amino acids long. CDR3 region: CASSDTALAGVRTDTQYF. CDR3 DNA: TGTGCCAGCAGCGATACAGCCCTAGCGGGAGTCCGGACAGATACGCAGTATTTT.

The rearrangement uses TRBV5-6 and TRBJ1-5; weak D call: TRBD1 (5 bases). This CDR3 region has 12 residues. Germline V CDR1 and CDR2: SGHDT, YYEEEE. V dropped 1 base and J dropped 8 bases, with 7 bases sitting between them. CDR3 amino acids: CASSLQGKPQHF. The CDR3 DNA sequence: TGTGCCAGCAGCTTGCAGGGTAAGCCCCAGCATTTT.

This chain links TRBV7-9 with TRBJ2-7; 9 bases align to TRBD1. The J segment lost 2 bases and the V segment lost 4 bases, leaving 6 bases of the junction unmatched. The CDR3 spans 15 residues. Germline V CDR1 and CDR2: SEHNR, FQNEAQ (reference sequence). The CDR3 sequence is CASSYPGQGTYEQYF. The CDR3 DNA sequence: TGTGCCAGCAGCTACCCGGGACAGGGAACCTACGAGCAGTACTTC.

The V gene is TRBV28, the J gene TRBJ2-3; tentatively, D is TRBD2 (7 bases). Germline lookup yields CDR1 MDHEN and CDR2 SYDVKM. V was clipped by 10 bases and J by 6 bases, with 17 bases between them. The CDR3 has 13 residues. The CDR3 DNA is TGTGCCACTAAGGGGGGGGCGGGGGATACGCAGTATTTT. Protein sequence: CATKGGAGDTQYF.

The genes are TRBV4-1 and TRBJ1-3; 9 bases map to TRBD1. V gave up 4 bases and J gave up 4 bases; unmatched junction bases: 8. This CDR3 is 16 amino acids long. Germline CDR1 is MGHRA and CDR2 is YSYEKL. The CDR3 DNA follows: TGCGCCAGCAGCCCCCCCGGGACAGGGCCAGGAAACACCATATATTTT. Its translation is CASSPPGTGPGNTIYF.

This rearrangement joins TRBV28 to TRBJ1-4; D perhaps matches TRBD1 (6 bases). V was pared by 6 bases and J by 7 bases, with 9 bases between. There are 12 residues in the CDR3. From germline, CDR1 is MDHEN and CDR2 SYDVKM. CDR3 region: CASRGAVEKLFF. Here the CDR3 DNA reads TGTGCCAGCAGGGGGGCGGTTGAAAAACTGTTTTTT.

The chain has TRBV5-6 and TRBJ1-6; D may be TRBD1 (5 bases). Trimming left V 6 bases short and J 9 bases short, with 19 bases between. This CDR3 comprises 15 residues. Germline CDR1 SGHDT, CDR2 YYEEEE. CDR3: CASTLGGSLLSPLHF. In DNA form, the CDR3 reads TGTGCCAGCACTCTTGGGGGGTCTCTGCTTTCACCCCTCCACTTT.

CDR3 in DNA: TGTGCCAGCAGTCTTCCTCTGAACACTGAAGCTTTCTTT. As protein: CASSLPLNTEAFF. The chain couples TRBV6-5 to TRBJ1-1; D not certain. This CDR3 is built from 13 residues. V shed 5 bases and J shed 0 bases, with 7 bases lying between them. Germline V gene sequence: CDR1 MNHEY, CDR2 SVGAGI.